One and the same sample provided the 30 T cell receptor beta chains below, sequenced in a study of blood T cell repertoires in COVID-19. The method was immunoSEQ multiplex PCR; TCRdb's version includes in-frame clones alone and lacks a portion of them. The sample records 150,000 to 200,000 clones, roughly nine tenths being singletons. Sequenced input: peripheral blood. Receptors were obtained from a man between 60 and 70 years old with active or convalescent COVID-19.

The chain joins TRBV5-1 to TRBJ2-7; D is unclear. V shed 1 base and J shed 4 bases, with 6 bases lying between them. This CDR3 is built from 12 residues. Germline V gives CDR1 SGHRS, CDR2 YFSETQ. The CDR3 protein is CASSLNSYEQYF. The CDR3 DNA reads TGCGCCAGCAGCTTGAACAGTTACGAGCAGTACTTC.

The chain recombines TRBV5-1 with TRBJ2-7, with D perhaps matching TRBD1 (6 bases). The CDR3 extends over 15 amino acids. Germline CDR1 is SGHRS and CDR2 is YFSETQ. The V gene lost 2 bases and the J gene lost 5 bases, with 17 bases spanning the gap. In DNA, the CDR3 is TGCGCCAGCAGCTTCTCAGGGGTCGATCTCCACGAGCAGTACTTC. It specifies CASSFSGVDLHEQYF. The variable domain in full, completed from reference TRBV5-1 and TRBJ2-7, reads KAGVTQTPRYLIKTRGQQVTLSCSPISGHRSVSWYQQTPGQGLQFLFEYFSETQRNKGNFPGRFSGRQFSNSRSEMNVSTLELGDSALYLCASSFSGVDLHEQYFGPGTRLTVT.

The chain employs TRBV3-1 (or the pseudogene TRBV3-2) and TRBJ2-1; TRBD1 matches at 12 bases. The V and J ends lost 8 bases and 9 bases, in that order; junction bases with no gene match: 8. Per the germline V gene, CDR1 is LGHDT and CDR2 is YNNKEL (reference sequence). The CDR3 loop spans 14 amino acids. In nucleotides, the CDR3 is TGTGCCAGCGCCTTGGGGACAGGGGGCATTGAGCAGTTCTTC. This gives the protein CASALGTGGIEQFF.

CDR3 sequence (DNA): TGTGCCAGCAGTGAGCAGGCAAGCGGGGAGCTGTTTTTT. This gives the protein CASSEQASGELFF. J is TRBJ2-2 and V is TRBV6-1, with no clear D. The ends were cut back, 3 bases at V and 7 bases at J, with 9 bases in the middle. CDR1 is MNHNS and CDR2 is SASEGT in the germline V gene. The CDR3 is 13 amino acids.

The chain couples TRBV6-6 to TRBJ2-7; 7 bases map to TRBD2. The CDR3 runs to 16 residues. The V segment lost 2 bases and the J segment 3 bases; nucleotides outside the gene matches: 10. CDR1 and CDR2 from the germline V gene are MNHNY and SVGAGI (reference sequence). The CDR3 DNA is TGTGCCAGCAGTTACCCTACCGGAGGGAGGGGCTACGAGCAGTACTTC. Amino acids: CASSYPTGGRGYEQYF.

The V call is TRBV5-4, the J call TRBJ1-2, with D perhaps TRBD1 (6 bases). V was shortened by 5 bases and J by 6 bases, with 20 bases between the two germline ends. Germline CDR1 is SGHNT and CDR2 is YYREEE (reference sequence). The CDR3 covers 15 residues. CDR3 nucleotides: TGTGCCAGCAGTAAACCTGACGACAGGATGAATGGCTACACCTTC. Its translation is CASSKPDDRMNGYTF.

The J gene is TRBJ2-7, the V gene TRBV12-5; D possibly corresponds to TRBD1 (6 bases). Germline V gene lookup returns CDR1 LGHNT and CDR2 FRNRAP. The germline V and J ends were trimmed by 7 bases and 3 bases, with 13 bases remaining between them. CDR3 length: 13 residues. The CDR3 nucleotides are TGTGCTAGTGCCTGGGGGACAAACTACGAGCAGTACTTC. It yields the protein CASAWGTNYEQYF. Together with reference TRBV12-5 and TRBJ2-7, the CDR3 gives the full variable domain: DARVTQTPRHKVTEMGQEVTMRCQPILGHNTVFWYRQTMMQGLELLAYFRNRAPLDDSGMPKDRFSAEMPDATLATLKIQPSEPRDSAVYFCASAWGTNYEQYFGPGTRLTVT.

This chain links TRBV3-1 (or the pseudogene TRBV3-2) with TRBJ2-7; D may be TRBD2 (6 bases). This CDR3 has 14 amino acids. V lost 1 base, J lost 3 bases, and 10 bases lay in between. Germline-derived CDR1 and CDR2 are LGHDT and YNNKEL (reference sequence). Written as DNA, the CDR3 is TGTGCCAGCAGCCAAGCGGGAGTAGGCTACGAGCAGTACTTC. It codes for CASSQAGVGYEQYF.

The chain uses TRBV15 and TRBJ1-1, with 11 bases matching TRBD1. The junction had 6 bases not matched to a gene; V was cut back by 2 bases and J by 7 bases. The germline V gene has CDR1 LNHNV and CDR2 YYDKDF (reference sequence). The CDR3 length is 15 residues. The CDR3 DNA follows: TGTGCCACCAGCAGACCCGGACAGGGGGCTATTGAAGCTTTCTTT. Translation: CATSRPGQGAIEAFF.

This clone was observed a few times. V usage is TRBV6-5 and J usage is TRBJ1-5, with 9 nucleotides matching TRBD1. Germline assignment: CDR1 MNHEY and CDR2 SVGAGI. The V gene end was trimmed by 6 bases and the J gene end by 4 bases; junction bases not matched to a gene: 4. This CDR3 spans 14 amino acids. CDR3 loop: CASRPTGGNQPQHF. CDR3 DNA: TGTGCCAGCAGGCCGACAGGGGGGAATCAGCCCCAGCATTTT.

A single count supports this clone. The chain joins TRBV6-5 to TRBJ2-7, with 10 bases lining up with TRBD2. The ends lost 5 bases at V and 6 bases at J; junction bases unmatched: 10. The CDR3 is made up of 15 amino acids. Germline CDR1 reads MNHEY; CDR2 reads SVGAGI. CDR3 DNA sequence: TGTGCCAGCAGTCAGCGGGAGGGCCCGTTTGGCGAGCAGTACTTC. Translating it yields CASSQREGPFGEQYF.

This clone was observed once. The chain recombines TRBV6-6 with TRBJ2-2; 12 bases line up with TRBD2. J gave up 6 bases and V 6 bases, and 8 bases lay outside the gene matches. Germline V gene data show CDR1 as MNHNY and CDR2 as SVGAGI (reference sequence). The CDR3 extends over 16 amino acids. The CDR3 loop is CASRVASGRASGELFF. For the CDR3, the DNA is TGTGCCAGCAGGGTCGCTAGCGGGAGGGCCTCCGGGGAGCTGTTTTTT.

This sequence joins TRBV19 and TRBJ2-7; 8 bases match TRBD1. V dropped 7 bases and J dropped 0; count of bases not matched to a gene: 8. CDR1 and CDR2 (germline): LNHDA, SQIVND (reference sequence). CDR3 length: 15 residues. This CDR3 reads CASTAGGSLSYEQYF. CDR3 DNA sequence: TGTGCCAGTACTGCAGGGGGCTCCCTCTCCTACGAGCAGTACTTC.

This chain joins TRBV12-3 or TRBV12-4 and TRBJ1-2, with D perhaps TRBD1 (6 bases). CDR3 length: 13 residues. V was pared by 5 bases and J by 2 bases, with 9 bases between. CDR3 nucleotide sequence: TGTGCCAGCAGTCCCGACAGGAACTATGGCTACACCTTC. It encodes CASSPDRNYGYTF.

This chain links TRBV27 with TRBJ1-4; D is undetermined. From germline, CDR1 is MNHEY and CDR2 SMNVEV (reference sequence). This CDR3 has 14 amino acids. The V end lost 6 bases, the J end lost 0 bases, and 8 bases lay between the germline ends. CDR3 DNA sequence: TGTGCCAGCAGGACCGGGACAACTAATGAAAAACTGTTTTTT. Its protein product is CASRTGTTNEKLFF. Full variable domain (remainder filled in from reference TRBV27 and TRBJ1-4): EAQVTQNPRYLITVTGKKLTVTCSQNMNHEYMSWYRQDPGLGLRQIYYSMNVEVTDKGDVPEGYKVSRKEKRNFPLILESPSPNQTSLYFCASRTGTTNEKLFFGSGTQLSVL.

The V and J genes are TRBV30 and TRBJ1-5, with unresolved D. This CDR3 region has 14 residues. CDR1 is GTSNPN and CDR2 is SVGIG in the germline V gene (reference sequence). V was shortened by 0 bases and J by 3 bases, with 9 bases between the two germline ends. CDR3 DNA: TGTGCCTGGAGTGTGAGCGGATTCAATCAGCCCCAGCATTTT. Amino acid sequence: CAWSVSGFNQPQHF.

J is TRBJ2-3 and V is TRBV2; 8 bases align to TRBD1. The CDR3 is made up of 16 amino acids. V lost 5 bases and J lost 3; bases outside the gene matches: 10. The germline V gene encodes CDR1 SNHLY and CDR2 FYNNEI. Here the CDR3 DNA reads TGTGCCAGCAGTATAAGGACAGGGTTCGGGACAGATACGCAGTATTTT. The encoded protein is CASSIRTGFGTDTQYF.

The genes are TRBV6-5 and TRBJ1-4; D unclear. V was clipped by 8 bases and J by 0 bases, with 13 bases between them. The CDR3 spans 15 residues. Germline V gene sequence: CDR1 MNHEY, CDR2 SVGAGI. The CDR3 protein is CASYAGSTTNEKLFF. The CDR3 region has the DNA TGTGCCAGCTACGCCGGGAGCACAACTAATGAAAAACTGTTTTTT.

This clone was seen only a few times. The rearrangement joins TRBV7-8 to TRBJ2-7, with D possibly being TRBD1 (8 bases). This CDR3 has 15 residues. Germline loops: CDR1 SGHVS, CDR2 FQNEAQ. V lost 5 bases to trimming and J lost 0 bases, with 14 bases between them. DNA of the CDR3: TGTGCCAGCAGCAGGACAGGGACTAACTCCTACGAGCAGTACTTC. Translated: CASSRTGTNSYEQYF. Based on the CDR3 plus reference TRBV7-8 and TRBJ2-7, the full variable domain is GAGVSQSPRYKVAKRGQDVALRCDPISGHVSLFWYQQALGQGPEFLTYFQNEAQLDKSGLPSDRFFAERPEGSVSTLKIQRTQQEDSAVYLCASSRTGTNSYEQYFGPGTRLTVT.

This chain joins TRBV11-3 and TRBJ2-2, with D perhaps TRBD1 (5 bases). The CDR3 is 14 amino acids. Germline V gene lookup returns CDR1 SGHNT and CDR2 YENEEA. Trimming shortened V by 5 bases and J by 3 bases, and 10 bases separated the two germline ends. The DNA of the CDR3 is TGTGCCAGCAGCCAGGGATGGGACACCGGGGAGCTGTTTTTT. Residues: CASSQGWDTGELFF.

The gene calls are TRBV19 and TRBJ2-2; maybe TRBD2 (6 bases). Germline CDR1 reads LNHDA; CDR2 reads SQIVND (reference sequence). CDR3 length: 16 residues. Trimming stripped 3 bases from V and 1 base from J, with 12 bases between. As DNA, the CDR3 is TGTGCCAGTAGTATCAGCCTAGCGCTGAACACCGGGGAGCTGTTTTTT. It encodes CASSISLALNTGELFF.

This sequence joins TRBV20-1 and TRBJ1-2; D is perhaps TRBD1 (6 bases). The CDR3 sequence is 12 residues long. Germline V CDR1 and CDR2: DFQATT, SNEGSKA (reference sequence). V was shortened by 3 bases and J by 7 bases, with 12 bases between the two germline ends. The CDR3 coding sequence is TGCAGTGCTAGTAACAGGGTCCGTGGCTACACCTTC. Translated: CSASNRVRGYTF.

This CDR3 is CSVGTAGSGNTIYF. The DNA for the CDR3 is TGCAGCGTAGGGACAGCAGGCTCTGGAAACACCATATATTTT. This chain joins TRBV29-1 and TRBJ1-3, with 7 bases identical to TRBD1. The germline V gene encodes CDR1 SQVTM and CDR2 ANQGSEA. The CDR3 has 14 residues. V trimming: 6 bases; J trimming: 0 bases; junction bases outside the gene matches: 5.

The count of this clone is one. The V call is TRBV2, the J call TRBJ2-1; perhaps TRBD2 as D (5 bases). Trimming left V 3 bases short and J 3 bases short, with 12 bases between. Germline lookup yields CDR1 SNHLY and CDR2 FYNNEI. This CDR3 has 15 residues. As DNA, the CDR3 is TGTGCCAGCAGTGATGAGTCTAGCCGCTACAATGAGCAGTTCTTC. Its translation: CASSDESSRYNEQFF.

This rearrangement joins TRBV5-1 to TRBJ2-5; D possibly corresponds to TRBD1 (6 bases). In germline, CDR1 is SGHRS, CDR2 YFSETQ. This CDR3 contains 17 residues. V lost 1 base, J lost 0 bases, and 16 bases lay in between. Here the CDR3 DNA reads TGCGCCAGCAGCTTGTTGGGAACAGGGACGTACCAAGAGACCCAGTACTTC. Its translation is CASSLLGTGTYQETQYF.

A single count supports this clone. The V gene is TRBV27, the J gene TRBJ1-5; TRBD1 aligns across 7 bases. Germline V CDR1 and CDR2: MNHEY, SMNVEV (reference sequence). CDR3 size: 14 residues. V lost 4 bases and J lost 6; bases outside the gene matches: 6. CDR3 amino acids: CASSSGGTFQPQHF. The CDR3 nucleotides read TGTGCCAGCAGTTCAGGGGGGACATTTCAGCCCCAGCATTTT.

The J gene is TRBJ2-7, the V gene TRBV2; tentative D call: TRBD2 (5 bases). Trimming stripped 6 bases from V and 2 bases from J, with 14 bases between. Germline V CDR1 and CDR2: SNHLY, FYNNEI. CDR3 length equals 14 residues. CDR3 DNA: TGTGCCAGCAGACCGAGGGATTTGCCCTACGAGCAGTACTTC. This translates into CASRPRDLPYEQYF.

A word on this clone: A junction end diverges from the germline sequence, so it may reflect a read error. The chain recombines TRBV28 with TRBJ1-2; 8 positions match TRBD1. Per the germline V gene, CDR1 is MDHEN and CDR2 is SYDVKM. The CDR3 runs to 11 residues. The CDR3 reads CASSGTGRKLF. CDR3 DNA: TGTGCCAGCAGCGGGACAGGACGAAAACTTTTC.

The chain has TRBV5-1 and TRBJ1-6; TRBD1 agrees at 9 bases. V was clipped by 4 bases and J by 9 bases; unmatched bases: 8. Germline V gives CDR1 SGHRS, CDR2 YFSETQ. CDR3 size: 15 residues. The CDR3 sequence: CASSPRDRATSPLHF. The CDR3, as DNA: TGCGCCAGCAGCCCCCGGGACAGGGCAACTTCACCCCTCCACTTT.

The chain joins TRBV11-2 to TRBJ1-3; D gene ambiguous. Per germline, CDR1 SGHAT and CDR2 FQNNGV. Trimming left V 0 bases short and J 5 bases short, with 11 bases between. This CDR3 region has 15 residues. The CDR3 region has the DNA TGTGCCAGCAGCTTAGACTGGAGTGTGAGAAACACCATATATTTT. It translates to CASSLDWSVRNTIYF.